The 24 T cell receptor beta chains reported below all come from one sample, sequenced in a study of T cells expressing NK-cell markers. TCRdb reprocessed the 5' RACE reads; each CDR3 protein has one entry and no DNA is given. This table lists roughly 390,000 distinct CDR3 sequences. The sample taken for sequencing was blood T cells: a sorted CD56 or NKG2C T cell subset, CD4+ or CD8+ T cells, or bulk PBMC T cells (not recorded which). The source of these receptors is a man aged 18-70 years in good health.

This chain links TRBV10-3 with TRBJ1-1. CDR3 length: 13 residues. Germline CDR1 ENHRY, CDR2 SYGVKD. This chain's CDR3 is CAISIQENTEAFF.

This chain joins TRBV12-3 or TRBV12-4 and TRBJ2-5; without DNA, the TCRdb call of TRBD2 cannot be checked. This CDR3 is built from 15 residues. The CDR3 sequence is CASTKERTSGETQYF.

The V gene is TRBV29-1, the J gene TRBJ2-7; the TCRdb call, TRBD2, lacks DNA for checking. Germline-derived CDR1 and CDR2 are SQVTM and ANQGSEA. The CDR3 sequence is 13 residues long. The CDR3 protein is CSVSRGSLYEQYF.

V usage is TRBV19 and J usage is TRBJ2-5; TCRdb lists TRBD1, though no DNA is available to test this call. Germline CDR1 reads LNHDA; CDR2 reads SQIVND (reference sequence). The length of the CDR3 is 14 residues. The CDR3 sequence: CASSAGQGAKTQYF.

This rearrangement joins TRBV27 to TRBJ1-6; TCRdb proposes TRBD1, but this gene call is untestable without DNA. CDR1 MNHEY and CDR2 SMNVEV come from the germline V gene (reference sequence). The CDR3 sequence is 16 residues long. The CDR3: CASRGDGSSYNSPLHF.

The CDR3 spells CASSVGGTGPDTQYF. The rearrangement joins TRBV9 to TRBJ2-3; TCRdb selects TRBD1, and the lack of DNA leaves this call unchecked. Germline CDR1 SGDLS, CDR2 YYNGEE. This CDR3 comprises 15 residues.

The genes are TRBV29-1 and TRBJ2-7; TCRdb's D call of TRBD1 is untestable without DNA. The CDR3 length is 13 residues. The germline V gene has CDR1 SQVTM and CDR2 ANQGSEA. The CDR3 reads CSVLDRGRREQYF.

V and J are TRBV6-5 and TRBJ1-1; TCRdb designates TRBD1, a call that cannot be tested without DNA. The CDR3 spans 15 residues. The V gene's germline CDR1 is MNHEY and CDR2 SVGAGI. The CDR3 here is CASSFQQGWGTEAFF.

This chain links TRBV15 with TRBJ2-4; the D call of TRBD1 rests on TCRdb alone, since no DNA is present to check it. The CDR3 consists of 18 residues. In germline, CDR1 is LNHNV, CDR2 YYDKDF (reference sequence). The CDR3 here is CATSRDGQGGLAKNIQYF.

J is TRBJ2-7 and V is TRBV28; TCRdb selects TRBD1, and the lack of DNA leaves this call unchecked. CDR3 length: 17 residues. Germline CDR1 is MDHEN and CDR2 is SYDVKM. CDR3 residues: CASSLSDRARGSYEQYF.

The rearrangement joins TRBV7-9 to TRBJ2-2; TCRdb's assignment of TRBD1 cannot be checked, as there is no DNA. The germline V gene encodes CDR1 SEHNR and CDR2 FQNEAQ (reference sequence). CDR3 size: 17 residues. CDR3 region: CASSIVDRGTNTGELFF. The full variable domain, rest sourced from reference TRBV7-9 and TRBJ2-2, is DTGVSQNPRHKITKRGQNVTFRCDPISEHNRLYWYRQTLGQGPEFLTYFQNEAQLEKSRLLSDRFSAERPKGSFSTLEIQRTEQGDSAMYLCASSIVDRGTNTGELFFGEGSRLTVL.

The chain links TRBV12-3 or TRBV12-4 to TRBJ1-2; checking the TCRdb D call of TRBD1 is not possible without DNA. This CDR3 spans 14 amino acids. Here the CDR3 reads CASSPMGGDYGYTF.

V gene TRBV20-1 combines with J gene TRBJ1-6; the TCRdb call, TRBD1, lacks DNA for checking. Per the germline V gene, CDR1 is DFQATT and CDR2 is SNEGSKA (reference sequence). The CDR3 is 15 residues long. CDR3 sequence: CSAGIDSTSNSPLHF.

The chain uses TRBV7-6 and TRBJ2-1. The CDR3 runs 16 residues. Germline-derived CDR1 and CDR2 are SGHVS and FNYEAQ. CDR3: CASSLPFRSSYNEQFF.

The CDR3 protein is CASSLGALNTQYF. The V call is TRBV7-2, the J call TRBJ2-3; TCRdb's assignment of TRBD2 cannot be checked, as there is no DNA. This CDR3 has 13 amino acids. Germline V CDR1 and CDR2: SGHTA, FQGNSA.

This CDR3 reads CASSDPHRDREQETQYF. The chain joins TRBV25-1 to TRBJ2-5; checking the TCRdb D call of TRBD1 is not possible without DNA. In germline, CDR1 is MGHDK, CDR2 SYGVNS. This CDR3 has 17 amino acids.

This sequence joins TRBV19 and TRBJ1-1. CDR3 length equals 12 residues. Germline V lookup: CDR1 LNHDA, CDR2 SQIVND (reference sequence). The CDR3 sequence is CASSWFLTEAFF.

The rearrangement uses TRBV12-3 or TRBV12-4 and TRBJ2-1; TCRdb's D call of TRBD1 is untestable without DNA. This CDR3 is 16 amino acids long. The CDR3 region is CASSLRTGKAYNEQFF.

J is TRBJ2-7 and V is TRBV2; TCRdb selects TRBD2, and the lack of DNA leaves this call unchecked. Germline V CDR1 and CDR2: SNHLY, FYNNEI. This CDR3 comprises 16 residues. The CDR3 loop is CASSEGGLLLSYEQYF.

CDR3 in amino acids: CARLGTSEAFF. The rearrangement joins TRBV27 to TRBJ1-1. Germline V gives CDR1 MNHEY, CDR2 SMNVEV (reference sequence). This CDR3 is built from 11 residues.

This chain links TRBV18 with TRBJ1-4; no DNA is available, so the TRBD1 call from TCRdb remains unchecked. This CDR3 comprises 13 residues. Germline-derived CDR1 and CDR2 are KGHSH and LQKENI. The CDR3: CASSPQGNEKLFF.

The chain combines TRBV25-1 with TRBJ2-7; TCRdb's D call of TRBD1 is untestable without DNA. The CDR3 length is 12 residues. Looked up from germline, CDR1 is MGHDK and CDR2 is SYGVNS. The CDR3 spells CASTGTGVEQYF.

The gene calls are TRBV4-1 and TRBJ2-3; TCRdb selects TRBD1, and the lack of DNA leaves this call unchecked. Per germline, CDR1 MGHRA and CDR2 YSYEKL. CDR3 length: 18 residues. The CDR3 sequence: CASSLRETGTGKLDTQYF.

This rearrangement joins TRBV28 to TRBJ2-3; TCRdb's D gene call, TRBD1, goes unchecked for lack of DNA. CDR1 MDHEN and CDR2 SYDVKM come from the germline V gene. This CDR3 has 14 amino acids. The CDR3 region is CASAGEKRSDTQYF. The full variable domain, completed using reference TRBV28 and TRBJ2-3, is DVKVTQSSRYLVKRTGEKVFLECVQDMDHENMFWYRQDPGLGLRLIYFSYDVKMKEKGDIPEGYSVSREKKERFSLILESASTNQTSMYLCASAGEKRSDTQYFGPGTRLTVL.